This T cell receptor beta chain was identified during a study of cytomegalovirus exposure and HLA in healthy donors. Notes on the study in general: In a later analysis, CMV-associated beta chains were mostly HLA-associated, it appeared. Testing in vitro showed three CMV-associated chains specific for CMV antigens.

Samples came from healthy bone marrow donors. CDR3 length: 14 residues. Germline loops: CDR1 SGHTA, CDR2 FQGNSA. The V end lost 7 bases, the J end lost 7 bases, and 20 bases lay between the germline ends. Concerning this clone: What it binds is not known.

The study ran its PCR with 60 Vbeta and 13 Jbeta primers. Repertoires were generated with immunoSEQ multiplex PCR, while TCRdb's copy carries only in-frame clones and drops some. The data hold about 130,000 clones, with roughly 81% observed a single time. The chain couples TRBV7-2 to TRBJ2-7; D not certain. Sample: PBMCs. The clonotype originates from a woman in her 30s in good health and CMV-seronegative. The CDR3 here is CASNGLSPLREQYF. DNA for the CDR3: TGTGCCAGCAACGGTCTTTCCCCTTTGAGGGAGCAGTACTTC.